The next 32 T cell receptor beta chains were all read from a single sample in a study of beta chain features in type 1 diabetes. TCRB transcripts that were expressed got sequenced, as all of the isolated RNA had been reverse transcribed. The protocol was immunoSEQ multiplex PCR, while the TCRdb copy is restricted to in-frame clones and leaves out a portion. Seen here are 390,000 or so clones, approximately 15% observed once, and the top ten hold under 0.04%. Sequenced input: naive CD4+ T cells from blood. The source is a man aged 25-45 years in good health.

This clone was seen more than once but under ten times. The J gene is TRBJ2-1, the V gene TRBV2; 14 nucleotides agree with TRBD2. The CDR3 length is 14 residues. V lost 10 bases, J lost 10 bases, and 9 bases stayed unmatched. Germline assignment: CDR1 SNHLY and CDR2 FYNNEI. The CDR3 nucleotides read TGTGCCACTTCGGGACTAGCGGGAGCAGGCGAGCAGTTCTTC. The encoded protein is CATSGLAGAGEQFF.

This clone was seen a few times. This chain joins TRBV11-2 and TRBJ2-1, with 14 bases aligning to TRBD2. Trimming took 5 bases from V and 6 from J; bases not matched to a gene: 9. This CDR3 comprises 17 residues. Germline assignment: CDR1 SGHAT and CDR2 FQNNGV. The CDR3 DNA reads as TGTGCCAGCAGCCAACACCCCGGGACTAGCGGGGGCAATGAGCAGTTCTTC. It is translated as CASSQHPGTSGGNEQFF.

This clone was seen a handful of times. The rearrangement uses TRBV2 and TRBJ2-1, with 11 bases lining up with TRBD2. J lost 3 bases, V lost 7 bases, and 8 bases had no gene match. Germline CDR1 reads SNHLY; CDR2 reads FYNNEI. This CDR3 is 16 amino acids long. The CDR3 coding sequence is TGTGCCAGCATCCGAAGGCTAGCGGGAGGCTACAATGAGCAGTTCTTC. It codes for CASIRRLAGGYNEQFF.

J is TRBJ1-5 and V is TRBV6-6; tentative D call: TRBD1 (5 bases). Trimming took 8 bases from V and 1 from J, leaving 12 bases between them. Germline CDR1 MNHNY, CDR2 SVGAGI (reference sequence). CDR3 size: 14 residues. The CDR3 nucleotides read TGTGCCAGCGATTTCGGGGGAAGCAATCAGCCCCAGCATTTT. Its protein is CASDFGGSNQPQHF.

This chain connects TRBV14 to TRBJ2-6; D remains unclear. V was trimmed by 4 bases and J by 2 bases, leaving 3 bases between them. The CDR3 loop spans 13 amino acids. CDR1 is SGHDN and CDR2 is FVKESK in the germline V gene. This CDR3 is CASSPTGANVLTF. DNA of the CDR3: TGTGCCAGCAGCCCAACTGGGGCCAACGTCCTGACTTTC.

CDR3 protein: CASSHSGANVLTF. The CDR3 nucleotides are TGTGCCAGCAGCCATTCTGGGGCCAACGTCCTGACTTTC. This chain joins TRBV7-9 and TRBJ2-6, with D unclear. Per germline, CDR1 SEHNR and CDR2 FQNEAQ (reference sequence). There are 13 residues in the CDR3. Trimming took 5 bases from V and 1 from J, leaving 3 bases between them.

This clone was detected many times. The J gene is TRBJ1-1, the V gene TRBV29-1, with D hard to call. This CDR3 comprises 13 residues. Germline CDR1 reads SQVTM; CDR2 reads ANQGSEA. V gave up 8 bases and J gave up 5 bases, with 18 bases separating them. The DNA of the CDR3 is TGCAGCTCCAATCGGATCGGGCCAACTGAAGCTTTCTTT. It codes for CSSNRIGPTEAFF.

The chain recombines TRBV6-5 with TRBJ1-2; D unclear. There are 14 residues in the CDR3. V shed 0 bases and J shed 1 base, with 6 bases lying between them. Germline V gene sequence: CDR1 MNHEY, CDR2 SVGAGI. CDR3: CASSYSNINYGYTF. CDR3 nucleotide sequence: TGTGCCAGCAGTTACTCGAACATTAACTATGGCTACACCTTC.

The genes are TRBV5-4 and TRBJ1-2, with 10 bases fitting TRBD1. Germline values: CDR1 SGHNT, CDR2 YYREEE (reference sequence). The CDR3 sequence is 16 residues long. The J segment lost 6 bases and the V segment lost 0 bases, leaving 8 bases of the junction unmatched. As DNA, the CDR3 is TGTGCCAGCAGCTTGGATCCGGGACAGGGGTGGCATGGCTACACCTTC. This encodes CASSLDPGQGWHGYTF. Looking up the rest from reference TRBV5-4 and TRBJ1-2 gives the full variable domain: ETGVTQSPTHLIKTRGQQVTLRCSSQSGHNTVSWYQQALGQGPQFIFQYYREEENGRGNFPPRFSGLQFPNYSSELNVNALELDDSALYLCASSLDPGQGWHGYTFGSGTRLTVV.

This clone was counted a few times. The V call is TRBV29-1, the J call TRBJ2-1, with D unresolved. V was pared by 4 bases and J by 4 bases, with 14 bases between. The CDR3 has 14 residues. CDR1 is SQVTM, CDR2 ANQGSEA, per germline. The DNA of the CDR3 is TGCAGCGTTGGGCGGTATTCGAGGTACAATGAGCAGTTCTTC. It encodes CSVGRYSRYNEQFF.

The chain has TRBV4-2 and TRBJ1-5; D not certain. The CDR3 has 14 amino acids. V shed 0 bases and J shed 1 base, with 4 bases lying between them. Germline V gene data show CDR1 as LGHNA and CDR2 as YNFKEQ. The CDR3 coding sequence is TGTGCCAGCAGCCAAGATGGGAGCAATCAGCCCCAGCATTTT. The encoded protein is CASSQDGSNQPQHF.

The J gene is TRBJ2-3, the V gene TRBV7-2, with TRBD2 as a possible D gene (5 bases). Germline CDR1 reads SGHTA; CDR2 reads FQGNSA. This CDR3 has 18 residues. The ends were cut back, 1 base at V and 2 bases at J, with 19 bases in the middle. CDR3 DNA: TGTGCCAGCAGCTTAGGGAGAGGGCGGAGTCTTCTCACAGATACGCAGTATTTT. Translation gives CASSLGRGRSLLTDTQYF.

This clone was counted only a few times. CDR3 nucleotide sequence: TGTGCCAGCAGCCCAAAGGGACCGACGCTAACTGGAAACACCATATATTTT. As protein: CASSPKGPTLTGNTIYF. The V call is TRBV11-2, the J call TRBJ1-3, with D perhaps matching TRBD1 (5 bases). The V and J ends lost 5 bases and 2 bases respectively, with 19 bases between them. The CDR3 length is 17 residues. Germline lookup yields CDR1 SGHAT and CDR2 FQNNGV.

The J gene is TRBJ1-2, the V gene TRBV30; tentatively, D is TRBD1 (6 bases). CDR1 and CDR2 (germline): GTSNPN, SVGIG (reference sequence). Trimming shortened V by 5 bases and J by 11 bases, and 18 bases separated the two germline ends. The CDR3 totals 12 residues. CDR3 in DNA: TGTGCCTGGTCTGACGGGACAATAGTTTACACCTTC. It is translated as CAWSDGTIVYTF.

This chain connects TRBV10-3 to TRBJ2-7, with TRBD1 matching 9 bases. The CDR3 has 13 amino acids. V lost 6 bases and J lost 5; bases outside the gene matches: 5. Germline-derived CDR1 and CDR2 are ENHRY and SYGVKD. This chain's CDR3 is CAISLGDRDEQYF. The CDR3 nucleotides read TGTGCCATCAGCCTAGGGGACAGGGACGAGCAGTACTTC.

The J gene is TRBJ2-5, the V gene TRBV6-5; possibly TRBD2 for D (5 bases). This CDR3 contains 16 residues. CDR1 and CDR2 (germline): MNHEY, SVGAGI. V gave up 3 bases and J gave up 1 base, with 15 bases separating them. CDR3 sequence: CASSYFRGSGQETQYF. DNA of the CDR3: TGTGCCAGCAGTTATTTCAGAGGGTCCGGCCAAGAGACCCAGTACTTC.

This chain connects TRBV2 to TRBJ2-4, with a weak D call TRBD2 (6 bases). The CDR3 is made up of 15 amino acids. The ends were cut back, 2 bases at V and 0 bases at J, with 8 bases in the middle. Germline values: CDR1 SNHLY, CDR2 FYNNEI. The CDR3 DNA follows: TGTGCCAGCAGTGAATATAGCGGAGCCAAAAACATTCAGTACTTC. Translated, it gives CASSEYSGAKNIQYF. The full variable domain, with the rest looked up from reference TRBV2 and TRBJ2-4, is EPEVTQTPSHQVTQMGQEVILRCVPISNHLYFYWYRQILGQKVEFLVSFYNNEISEKSEIFDDQFSVERPDGSNFTLKIRSTKLEDSAMYFCASSEYSGAKNIQYFGAGTRLSVL.

This clone occurred a few times. The genes are TRBV12-5 and TRBJ2-6; 7 nucleotides line up with TRBD1. This CDR3 is built from 17 residues. With 5 bases clipped from V and 2 bases from J, the junction kept 9 bases outside the gene matches. CDR1 is LGHNT, CDR2 FRNRAP, per germline. This CDR3 is CASGNTSQGAGANVLTF. CDR3 bases: TGTGCTAGTGGTAACACGTCCCAGGGGGCTGGGGCCAACGTCCTGACTTTC.

The chain employs TRBV19 and TRBJ2-7; D remains ambiguous. The CDR3 is 13 amino acids. Trimming pared 9 bases from V and 1 base from J, leaving 13 bases between. The V gene's germline CDR1 is LNHDA and CDR2 SQIVND (reference sequence). The CDR3 reads CARPREGSYEQYV. In DNA, the CDR3 is TGTGCCAGGCCCAGAGAAGGATCCTACGAGCAGTACGTC.

This chain uses TRBV14 with TRBJ1-2; D gene uncertain. V dropped 0 bases and J dropped 5 bases, with 16 bases sitting between them. The CDR3 totals 16 residues. In germline, CDR1 is SGHDN, CDR2 FVKESK. The chain's CDR3 is CASSQDRNARQYGYTF. In DNA, the CDR3 is TGTGCCAGCAGCCAAGATCGAAATGCCAGGCAATATGGCTACACCTTC. The full variable domain, completed using reference TRBV14 and TRBJ1-2, is EAGVTQFPSHSVIEKGQTVTLRCDPISGHDNLYWYRRVMGKEIKFLLHFVKESKQDESGMPNNRFLAERTGGTYSTLKVQPAELEDSGVYFCASSQDRNARQYGYTFGSGTRLTVV.

The sample holds a few counts of this clone. This chain links TRBV7-9 with TRBJ2-3; 10 bases fit TRBD1. Germline trimming cut 5 bases from V and 2 bases from J; bases unmatched to any gene: 7. This CDR3 has 16 residues. From germline, CDR1 is SEHNR and CDR2 FQNEAQ (reference sequence). The CDR3 region has the DNA TGTGCCAGCAGCGGAGACAGGGGGCGATCCACAGATACGCAGTATTTT. Protein: CASSGDRGRSTDTQYF.

This clone appeared a few times. V is TRBV5-6 and J is TRBJ2-7; 8 nucleotides align to TRBD1. This CDR3 region has 14 residues. The germline CDR1 and CDR2 sequences are SGHDT and YYEEEE. V shed 5 bases and J 2 bases; nucleotides not matched to a gene: 6. In DNA form, the CDR3 reads TGTGCCAGCAGGGGGACAGGTGGAACCTACGAGCAGTACGTC. Translation gives CASRGTGGTYEQYV.

This clone was seen only once. V and J are TRBV4-1 and TRBJ2-7; D perhaps matches TRBD1 (5 bases). V lost 2 bases, J lost 0 bases, and 17 bases lay in between. Germline V lookup: CDR1 MGHRA, CDR2 YSYEKL. There are 17 residues in the CDR3. CDR3 DNA sequence: TGCGCCAGCAGCCAATTCTTGGGGCAACATTACTCCTACGAGCAGTACTTC. Translating it yields CASSQFLGQHYSYEQYF.

This clone showed up just a few times. V is TRBV19 and J is TRBJ2-6, with 11 bases lining up with TRBD1. V lost 1 base to trimming and J lost 2 bases; unmatched junction nucleotides: 4. CDR1 is LNHDA, CDR2 SQIVND, per germline (reference sequence). This CDR3 contains 18 residues. The CDR3 nucleotides are TGTGCCAGTAGTATAGTCAGGACAGGGGGCACTGGGGCCAACGTCCTGACTTTC. Encoded protein: CASSIVRTGGTGANVLTF.

The rearrangement joins TRBV9 to TRBJ2-1, with no clear D. The CDR3 length is 13 residues. With 0 bases removed from V and 8 bases from J, the gap between germline ends came to 9 bases. The V gene's germline CDR1 is SGDLS and CDR2 YYNGEE. The CDR3 loop is CASSVDAIDEQFF. CDR3 nucleotides: TGTGCCAGCAGCGTAGATGCGATCGATGAGCAGTTCTTC. Drawing the rest from reference TRBV9 and TRBJ2-1, the complete variable domain is DSGVTQTPKHLITATGQRVTLRCSPRSGDLSVYWYQQSLDQGLQFLIQYYNGEERAKGNILERFSAQQFPDLHSELNLSSLELGDSALYFCASSVDAIDEQFFGPGTRLTVL.

The chain combines TRBV5-1 with TRBJ2-7, with 10 bases lining up with TRBD2. Germline CDR1 SGHRS, CDR2 YFSETQ. CDR3 length: 16 amino acids. The J segment lost 3 bases and the V segment lost 0 bases, leaving 6 bases of the junction unmatched. CDR3 sequence reads: CASSLEGRTSGYEQYF. As DNA, the CDR3 is TGCGCCAGCAGCTTGGAGGGCCGGACTAGCGGCTACGAGCAGTACTTC.

The chain uses TRBV7-6 and TRBJ2-7, with unresolved D. V was shortened by 10 bases and J by 0 bases, with 19 bases between the two germline ends. Germline V gene lookup returns CDR1 SGHVS and CDR2 FNYEAQ. The CDR3 sequence is 15 residues long. In DNA, the CDR3 is TGTGCCACCGGACCCCATGGCAGGAGCTCCTACGAGCAGTACTTC. Encoded protein: CATGPHGRSSYEQYF.

The chain is built from TRBV7-2 and TRBJ2-2; TRBD1 agrees at 7 bases. V dropped 5 bases and J dropped 6; count of bases not matched to a gene: 12. This CDR3 has 16 amino acids. Germline CDR1 SGHTA, CDR2 FQGNSA. CDR3 DNA: TGTGCCAGCAGCCCCTCATCGACAGGGTTACCCGGGGAGCTGTTTTTT. Protein product: CASSPSSTGLPGELFF.

This clone was observed many times. V gene TRBV23-1 combines with J gene TRBJ2-7; D might be TRBD1 or TRBD2, each matching 5 bases. TRBV23-1 is annotated as an ORF whose role is uncertain. CDR3 length: 13 residues. V was pared by 2 bases and J by 11 bases, with 16 bases between. DNA of the CDR3: TGCGCCAGCAGTCAACTGGGACGGCAAGCGAAGTACTTC. Amino acids: CASSQLGRQAKYF.

CDR3 protein: CASSELGSYNEQFF. CDR3 nucleotides: TGTGCCAGCAGTGAACTGGGCTCCTACAATGAGCAGTTCTTC. This chain links TRBV2 with TRBJ2-1; D gene uncertain. The CDR3 runs 14 residues. Between the trimmed V and J ends, which lost 2 bases and 0 bases, there was a span of 5 bases. Germline CDR1 SNHLY, CDR2 FYNNEI. Complete variable domain (other parts from reference TRBV2 and TRBJ2-1): EPEVTQTPSHQVTQMGQEVILRCVPISNHLYFYWYRQILGQKVEFLVSFYNNEISEKSEIFDDQFSVERPDGSNFTLKIRSTKLEDSAMYFCASSELGSYNEQFFGPGTRLTVL.

This clone was seen a few times. The gene calls are TRBV7-3 and TRBJ2-1; 7 nucleotides agree with TRBD2. Germline V lookup: CDR1 SGHTA, CDR2 FQGTGA. Germline trimming cut 1 base from V and 5 bases from J; bases unmatched to any gene: 8. This CDR3 contains 16 residues. The CDR3 is CASSLIAGVGDNEQFF. CDR3 sequence (DNA): TGTGCCAGCAGCTTAATTGCGGGAGTAGGAGACAATGAGCAGTTCTTC.

Only a few counts were recorded for this clone. The chain recombines TRBV15 with TRBJ2-3; no clear D gene. CDR1 LNHNV and CDR2 YYDKDF come from the germline V gene (reference sequence). Trimming left V 0 bases short and J 7 bases short, with 5 bases between. This CDR3 has 12 amino acids. CDR3 nucleotide sequence: TGTGCCACCAGCAGAGACCGATATACGCAGTATTTT. Translated, it gives CATSRDRYTQYF.